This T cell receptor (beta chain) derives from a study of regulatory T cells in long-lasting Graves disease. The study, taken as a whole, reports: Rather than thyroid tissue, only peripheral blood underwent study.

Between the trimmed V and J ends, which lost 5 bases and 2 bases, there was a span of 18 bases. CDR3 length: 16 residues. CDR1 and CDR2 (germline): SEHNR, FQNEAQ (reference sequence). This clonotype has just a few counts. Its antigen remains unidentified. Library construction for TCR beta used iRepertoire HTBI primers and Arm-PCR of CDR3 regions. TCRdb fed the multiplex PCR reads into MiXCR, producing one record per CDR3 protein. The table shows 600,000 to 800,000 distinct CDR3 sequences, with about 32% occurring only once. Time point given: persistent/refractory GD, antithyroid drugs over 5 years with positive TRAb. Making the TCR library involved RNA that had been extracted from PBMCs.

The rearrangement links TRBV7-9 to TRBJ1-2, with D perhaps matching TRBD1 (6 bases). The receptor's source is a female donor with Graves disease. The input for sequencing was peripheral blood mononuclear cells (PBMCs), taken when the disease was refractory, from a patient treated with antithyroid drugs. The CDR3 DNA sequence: TGTGCCAGCAGCAACCAAGGGGGGGCACTAAACTATGGCTACACCTTC. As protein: CASSNQGGALNYGYTF.